These T cell receptor beta chains were read from a single sample in a study of blood T cell repertoires in COVID-19. Produced via immunoSEQ multiplex PCR; TCRdb's table is partial and in-frame only. The sample includes over 200,000 clones, roughly 92% of them seen just once. Source material: peripheral blood. Source of these receptors: a man between 60 and 75 years old with COVID-19, enrolled during active disease. Both conserved end residues are part of each CDR3. The D gene is left open where the match is weak. Some rows have no size entry. The others give once, few or many, or a class for an expanded clone.

TRBJ2-1 | TRBV5-1 | once | TRBD1 | CASSLVTGGPYNEQFF | TGCGCCAGCAGCTTGGTAACAGGGGGACCCTACAATGAGCAGTTCTTC
TRBJ1-2 | TRBV2 | once | TRBD1 | CASSEDRARRYGYTF | TGTGCCAGCAGTGAGGACAGGGCCCGCAGGTATGGCTACACCTTC
TRBJ1-4 | TRBV6-5 | NA | TRBD1 | CASMQGGITNEKLFF | TGTGCCAGCATGCAGGGGGGAATTACTAATGAAAAACTGTTTTTT
TRBJ2-2 | TRBV30 | NA | NA | CAWSVVWAANTGELFF | TGTGCCTGGAGTGTTGTATGGGCTGCGAACACCGGGGAGCTGTTTTTT
TRBJ1-1 | TRBV5-1 | NA | TRBD1 | CASTPGTGNTEAFF | TGCGCCAGCACCCCCGGGACAGGGAACACTGAAGCTTTCTTT
TRBJ1-2 | TRBV18 | NA | NA | CASSPSGGGNSYGYTF | TGTGCCAGCTCACCATCGGGGGGAGGCAATTCCTATGGCTACACCTTC
TRBJ1-5 | TRBV19 | NA | TRBD1 | CASKEQGKGSNQPQHF | TGTGCCAGTAAGGAACAGGGGAAGGGCAGCAATCAGCCCCAGCATTTT
TRBJ2-1 | TRBV12-5 | NA | NA | CASGLDRKTADRIKIDNEQFF | TGTGCTAGTGGTTTGGATCGAAAAACAGCGGACCGAATTAAAATCGACAATGAGCAGTTCTTC
TRBJ1-1 | TRBV5-1 | NA | NA | CASSVQQNTEAFF | TGCGCCAGCAGCGTACAGCAGAACACTGAAGCTTTCTTT
TRBJ1-4 | TRBV5-4 | NA | TRBD1 | CASSSRTGDKSTNEKLFF | TGTGCCAGCAGCTCCCGGACAGGGGATAAGTCGACTAATGAAAAACTGTTTTTT
TRBJ2-7 | TRBV7-2 | NA | NA | CASSLERRSSYEQYF | TGTGCCAGCAGCTTAGAGCGGCGGAGCTCCTACGAGCAGTACTTC
TRBJ2-1 | TRBV14 | few | TRBD1 | CASSQVPGQGDNEQFF | TGTGCCAGCAGCCAAGTACCGGGACAGGGTGACAATGAGCAGTTCTTC
TRBJ2-3 | TRBV7-9 | NA | TRBD1 | CASSLDWTGAKDTQYF | TGTGCCAGCAGCTTAGATTGGACAGGGGCGAAAGATACGCAGTATTTT
TRBJ1-5 | TRBV7-9 | NA | NA | CASSLSGLGNQPQHF | TGTGCCAGCAGCTTATCAGGTCTGGGCAATCAGCCCCAGCATTTT
TRBJ2-5 | TRBV6-5 | NA | NA | CASSYNSYQETQYF | TGTGCCAGCAGTTACAACTCGTACCAAGAGACCCAGTACTTC
TRBJ2-3 | TRBV7-2 | NA | TRBD2 | CASSPHRPNLAGGTDTQYF | TGTGCCAGCAGCCCACACCGCCCAAACCTAGCGGGAGGCACAGATACGCAGTATTTT
TRBJ2-2 | TRBV3-1/TRBV3-2 | NA | NA | CASSQGGVTGELFF | TGTGCCAGCAGCCAAGGGGGCGTAACCGGGGAGCTGTTTTTT
TRBJ2-6 | TRBV5-4 | NA | TRBD1 | CASSFRDRGSGANVLTF | TGTGCCAGCAGCTTCCGGGACAGGGGTTCTGGGGCCAACGTCCTGACTTTC
TRBJ1-5 | TRBV7-9 | NA | NA | CASTAGVGNQPQHF | TGTGCCAGCACCGCAGGGGTCGGCAATCAGCCCCAGCATTTT
TRBJ2-2 | TRBV11-3 | NA | TRBD2 | CASSYLAGAAGELFF | TGTGCCAGCAGCTACTTAGCGGGAGCCGCCGGGGAGCTGTTTTTT
TRBJ2-1 | TRBV4-3 | NA | TRBD2 | CASSQTGLADVDEQFF | TGCGCCAGCAGCCAAACGGGACTAGCGGACGTCGATGAGCAGTTCTTC
TRBJ2-3 | TRBV6-5 | NA | NA | CASSRTVAQDTQYF | TGTGCCAGCAGTAGGACAGTCGCACAGGATACGCAGTATTTT
TRBJ2-7 | TRBV28 | NA | TRBD2 | CASSLRSGSSYEQYF | TGTGCCAGCAGCCTTCGAAGCGGGAGCTCCTACGAGCAGTACTTC
TRBJ2-5 | TRBV27 | NA | NA | CASRLQGRSETQYF | TGTGCCAGCAGGCTACAGGGACGGAGCGAGACCCAGTACTTC
TRBJ1-3 | TRBV19 | NA | NA | CASSIGGSGNTIYF | TGTGCCAGTAGTATCGGGGGATCCGGAAACACCATATATTTT
TRBJ1-1 | TRBV18 | NA | NA | CASSPGLNTEAFF | TGTGCCAGCTCACCAGGGCTGAACACTGAAGCTTTCTTT
TRBJ1-5 | TRBV30 | NA | NA | CAWSPLDTNQPQHF | TGTGCCTGGAGTCCATTGGACACTAATCAGCCCCAGCATTTT
TRBJ1-2 | TRBV19 | few | NA | CASSREWTGYGYTF | TGTGCCAGTAGTCGCGAATGGACGGGATATGGCTACACCTTC
TRBJ2-6 | TRBV20-1 | NA | NA | CSASTAGANVLTF | TGCAGTGCTAGTACAGCTGGGGCCAACGTCCTGACTTTC
TRBJ1-1 | TRBV3-1/TRBV3-2 | NA | NA | CASSPRQANTEAFF | TGTGCCAGCAGCCCCCGGCAGGCGAACACTGAAGCTTTCTTT
TRBJ2-1 | TRBV9 | NA | TRBD2 | CASSVGTSGINEQFF | TGTGCCAGCAGCGTGGGGACTAGCGGGATCAATGAGCAGTTCTTC
TRBJ2-2 | TRBV3-1/TRBV3-2 | NA | NA | CASSSGGRAVGELFF | TGTGCCAGCAGTTCTGGGGGCCGAGCTGTCGGGGAGCTGTTTTTT
TRBJ2-1 | TRBV6-6 | NA | TRBD1 | CASSRQGASSYNEQFF | TGTGCCAGCAGCCGACAGGGGGCCAGCTCCTACAATGAGCAGTTCTTC
TRBJ2-7 | TRBV11-3 | NA | NA | CASSASPYEQYF | TGTGCCAGCAGTGCAAGCCCCTACGAGCAGTACTTC
TRBJ2-5 | TRBV19 | NA | TRBD2 | CASSIQPSGAQETQYF | TGTGCCAGTAGTATCCAACCTAGCGGGGCTCAAGAGACCCAGTACTTC
TRBJ1-4 | TRBV7-9 | NA | NA | CASNRWSEKLFF | TGTGCCAGCAATCGGTGGAGTGAAAAACTGTTTTTT
TRBJ1-2 | TRBV10-1 | once | NA | CARQVDSPNYGYTF | TGCGCCAGACAGGTGGACAGCCCTAACTATGGCTACACCTTC
TRBJ2-5 | TRBV15 | NA | NA | CATSRGLGRAVETQYF | TGTGCCACCAGCAGGGGCCTTGGCAGGGCAGTGGAGACCCAGTACTTC
TRBJ1-1 | TRBV12-3/TRBV12-4 | NA | NA | CASSFGQTEAFF | TGTGCCAGCAGTTTTGGACAGACTGAAGCTTTCTTT
TRBJ2-2 | TRBV4-2 | NA | TRBD1 | CASSQAGTGGPNTGELFF | TGTGCCAGCAGCCAAGCCGGGACAGGGGGCCCGAACACCGGGGAGCTGTTTTTT
TRBJ2-7 | TRBV12-3/TRBV12-4 | NA | NA | CASSLEVPYEQYF | TGTGCCAGCAGTTTGGAGGTCCCCTACGAGCAGTACTTC
TRBJ1-6 | TRBV11-3 | once | NA | CASSSSEDSPLHF | TGTGCCAGCAGCTCCAGCGAGGATTCACCCCTCCACTTT
TRBJ1-3 | TRBV7-2 | NA | NA | CASSFRTGRGNTIYF | TGTGCCAGCAGCTTTCGGACTGGCCGAGGAAACACCATATATTTT
TRBJ2-7 | TRBV5-1 | NA | NA | CASSLEAGPGYEQYF | TGCGCCAGCAGCTTGGAGGCGGGTCCCGGGTACGAGCAGTACTTC
TRBJ1-5 | TRBV9 | NA | TRBD1 | CASSEGTGGNQPQHF | TGTGCCAGCAGCGAAGGGACAGGGGGCAATCAGCCCCAGCATTTT
TRBJ1-5 | TRBV5-6 | NA | NA | CASSRDGGSPQHF | TGTGCCAGCAGTCGAGACGGAGGCAGCCCCCAGCATTTT
TRBJ2-1 | TRBV18 | NA | TRBD2 | CASSPSGLAGGSYNEQFF | TGTGCCAGCTCACCTTCGGGACTAGCGGGGGGCTCCTACAATGAGCAGTTCTTC
TRBJ1-4 | TRBV7-8 | NA | NA | CASSLQGGPALFF | TGTGCCAGCAGCTTACAGGGTGGGCCAGCACTGTTTTTT
TRBJ2-1 | TRBV19 | NA | TRBD1 | CASSNTGGSYNEQFF | TGTGCCAGTAGTAACACAGGGGGTTCCTACAATGAGCAGTTCTTC
TRBJ2-4 | TRBV3-1/TRBV3-2 | once | NA | CASSPQGRGIQYF | TGTGCCAGCAGCCCTCAGGGGAGGGGCATTCAGTACTTC